This T cell receptor (beta chain) came from a study of blood T cell repertoires in COVID-19. Background on the study: T cells, B-cell-depleted T cells, or PBMCs provided the cDNA or gDNA that served as material.

Sequencing was performed with immunoSEQ multiplex PCR; in TCRdb, only in-frame clones are kept and a portion is missing. The repertoire holds 130,000 or so clones, just under 85% seen once, with over 2.5% in the top ten. This clone was found once. The CDR3 is made up of 14 amino acids. The germline V gene encodes CDR1 MNHEY and CDR2 SVGAGI. Deletions cut 6 bases from V and 3 bases from J, with 11 bases between. The sample taken for sequencing was peripheral blood. The genes are TRBV6-5 and TRBJ1-4; D not certain. This TCR came from a woman over 75 with acute or convalescent COVID-19. CDR3 in DNA: TGTGCCAGCAGCCGGGGTGTAGCTAATGAAAAACTGTTTTTT. As protein: CASSRGVANEKLFF.